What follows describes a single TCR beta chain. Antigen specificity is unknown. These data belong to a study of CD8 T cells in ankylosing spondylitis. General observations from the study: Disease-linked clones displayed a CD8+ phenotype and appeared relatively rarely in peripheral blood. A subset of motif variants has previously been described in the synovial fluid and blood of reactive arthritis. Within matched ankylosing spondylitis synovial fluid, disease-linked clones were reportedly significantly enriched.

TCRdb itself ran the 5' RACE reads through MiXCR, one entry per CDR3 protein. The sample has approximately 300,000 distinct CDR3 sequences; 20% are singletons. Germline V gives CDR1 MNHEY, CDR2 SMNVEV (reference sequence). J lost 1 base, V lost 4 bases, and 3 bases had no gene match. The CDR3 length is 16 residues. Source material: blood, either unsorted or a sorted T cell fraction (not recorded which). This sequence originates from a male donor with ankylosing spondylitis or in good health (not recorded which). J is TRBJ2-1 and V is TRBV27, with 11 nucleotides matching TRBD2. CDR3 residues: CASSSLAGGSYNEQFF. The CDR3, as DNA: TGTGCCAGCAGTTCATTAGCGGGAGGGTCCTACAATGAGCAGTTCTTC.